This TCR beta chain is from a study of cytomegalovirus exposure and HLA in healthy donors. In the PCR, 60 Vbeta and 13 Jbeta primers were used. Using immunoSEQ multiplex PCR, the repertoire was profiled, and TCRdb retains in-frame clones only, with some absent. Of over 100,000 clones in the sample, around 74% were seen once. Germline V gene data show CDR1 as LNHDA and CDR2 as SQIVND (reference sequence). The CDR3 runs to 15 residues. J was trimmed by 6 bases and V by 3 bases; bases with no gene match: 4. The chain has TRBV19 and TRBJ2-1, with 11 bases lining up with TRBD2. This receptor was obtained from a male donor in good health and CMV-seronegative. Input material: PBMCs. The CDR3 protein is CASSIGSGGANEQFF. The CDR3 DNA follows: TGTGCCAGTAGTATTGGTAGCGGGGGGGCCAATGAGCAGTTCTTC.